The 9 T cell receptor beta chains listed next were all sequenced from one sample in a study of graft-versus-host responses after intestinal transplantation. The antigens of these receptors remain unknown. Clones were read by immunoSEQ multiplex PCR, and TCRdb kept only the in-frame ones, dropping some. The profile shows around 40,000 clones, 90% to 95% of them singletons. Specimen: unstimulated CD8+ T cells sorted from spleen or lymph node cells, collected before transplant. These TCRs come from a human donor who was the organ donor for an intestinal transplant.

The chain has TRBV6-6 and TRBJ2-5; 8 positions agree with TRBD2. CDR3 length: 14 amino acids. Germline CDR1 is MNHNY and CDR2 is SVGAGI (reference sequence). The junction had 4 bases not matched to a gene; V was cut back by 6 bases and J by 1 base. Here the CDR3 DNA reads TGTGCCAGCAGAAATAGCGGGGCCCAAGAGACCCAGTACTTC. Amino acids: CASRNSGAQETQYF.

The chain couples TRBV6-5 to TRBJ2-3, with unresolved D. CDR3 length: 14 residues. CDR1 is MNHEY, CDR2 SVGAGI, per germline. Trimming shortened V by 0 bases and J by 5 bases, and 9 bases separated the two germline ends. The CDR3 bases are TGTGCCAGCAGTTACTCGACGGCCGGAGATACGCAGTATTTT. Its translation: CASSYSTAGDTQYF.

A single count supports this clone. The V and J genes are TRBV25-1 and TRBJ1-1; D gene uncertain. The V and J ends lost 4 bases and 5 bases respectively, with 17 bases between them. CDR1 is MGHDK, CDR2 SYGVNS, per germline. The CDR3 is 15 amino acids. CDR3 nucleotides: TGTGCCAGCAGTGCCCTCTCCGGTCCTAGTACTGAAGCTTTCTTT. Residues: CASSALSGPSTEAFF.

This clone was seen just once. The J gene is TRBJ2-7, the V gene TRBV27; tentative D call: TRBD1 (5 bases). The CDR3 is 13 residues long. CDR1 and CDR2 from the germline V gene are MNHEY and SMNVEV (reference sequence). V lost 2 bases to trimming and J lost 3 bases, with 8 bases between them. The CDR3 nucleotides read TGTGCCAGCAGTTTAATCAGGGACTACGAGCAGTACTTC. Its translation is CASSLIRDYEQYF.

The gene calls are TRBV5-6 and TRBJ2-5; 9 bases agree with TRBD2. With 4 bases clipped from V and 1 base from J, the junction kept 5 bases outside the gene matches. The CDR3 is 15 residues long. CDR1 is SGHDT, CDR2 YYEEEE, per germline. This CDR3 is CASSNEGLAQETQYF. The CDR3, as DNA: TGTGCCAGCAGCAATGAGGGACTAGCCCAAGAGACCCAGTACTTC.

The chain recombines TRBV6-4 with TRBJ2-3; TRBD2 matches at 11 bases. Trimming removed 2 bases from V and 4 bases from J; junction bases left unmatched: 2. Germline CDR1 reads MRHNA; CDR2 reads SNTAGT. This CDR3 has 15 amino acids. The CDR3 region has the DNA TGTGCCAGCAGTGACGCTAGCGGGGGGCCAGATACGCAGTATTTT. Translation gives CASSDASGGPDTQYF.

This clone was seen more than once but under ten times. The chain recombines TRBV7-8 with TRBJ2-7, with 10 positions matching TRBD1. There are 15 residues in the CDR3. With V trimmed by 6 bases and J by 2 bases, 7 bases remained unmatched. Germline-derived CDR1 and CDR2 are SGHVS and FQNEAQ. The CDR3 DNA is TGTGCCAGCAGTCCTGACAGGGGGCTCCCCTACGAGCAGTACTTC. Translated: CASSPDRGLPYEQYF.

The chain joins TRBV27 to TRBJ1-4; 10 bases match TRBD1. The ends lost 2 bases at V and 7 bases at J; junction bases unmatched: 1. CDR3 length: 14 amino acids. Germline CDR1 reads MNHEY; CDR2 reads SMNVEV (reference sequence). The chain's CDR3 is CASSLGDRGEKLFF. DNA of the CDR3: TGTGCCAGCAGTTTAGGGGACAGGGGTGAAAAACTGTTTTTT.

J is TRBJ2-7 and V is TRBV27, with D possibly matching TRBD2 (7 bases). V lost 6 bases, J lost 2 bases, and 14 bases lay in between. Germline V gene data show CDR1 as MNHEY and CDR2 as SMNVEV (reference sequence). The CDR3 totals 14 residues. The CDR3 DNA reads as TGTGCCAGCAGGGGGGGCGGGGGCCCCTACGAGCAGTACTTC. This gives the protein CASRGGGGPYEQYF.